This is a list of T cell receptor beta chains from one sample in a study of blood T cells in healthy people across ages. Via MiXCR, TCRdb re-called the 5' RACE reads, giving one row per CDR3 protein. This table holds some 880,000 distinct CDR3 sequences, roughly 34% found once. The sequencing sample was made of blood. The receptors here all came from a man between 18 and 35 years old in good health. Both conserved end residues are part of each CDR3. D genes are given only for firm matches. Clone size is stated in some rows and not others, as once, few, many or a class when expanded.

NA,TRBV4-3,TRBJ2-5,NA,CASSQMWGVESQETQYF,TGCGCCAGCAGCCAAATGTGGGGGGTTGAGAGCCAAGAGACCCAGTACTTC
NA,TRBV5-1,TRBJ2-2,NA,CASKRSENTGELFF,TGCGCCAGCAAGAGGTCGGAGAACACCGGGGAGCTGTTTTTT
NA,TRBV6-1,TRBJ1-1,NA,CASSEWLMGGTEAFF,TGTGCCAGCAGTGAATGGCTGATGGGTGGGACTGAAGCTTTCTTT
NA,TRBV6-2/TRBV6-3,TRBJ2-7,TRBD2,CASSYVDWTSGEQYF,TGTGCCAGCAGTTACGTGGATTGGACTAGCGGCGAGCAGTACTTC
many,TRBV10-3,TRBJ2-1,NA,CAISESQVGSYNEQFF,TGTGCCATCAGTGAGTCACAGGTTGGCTCCTACAATGAGCAGTTCTTC
NA,TRBV20-1,TRBJ2-3,NA,CSPAASTSDTQYF,TGCAGTCCCGCGGCTAGTACGTCAGATACGCAGTATTTT
NA,TRBV15,TRBJ2-7,NA,CATSRDSAQHSYNEQYF,TGTGCCACCAGCAGAGACTCCGCACAGCATTCCTACAATGAGCAGTACTTC
few,TRBV12-3/TRBV12-4,TRBJ2-3,NA,CVSSSGLQDSYF,TGTGTCAGCAGTTCGGGACTCCAGGACTCGTATTTT
NA,TRBV20-1,TRBJ2-7,NA,CSVPGRGHEQYF,TGCAGTGTACCGGGCAGGGGCCACGAGCAGTACTTC
NA,TRBV29-1,TRBJ2-5,NA,CSVTGGQETQYF,TGCAGCGTCACTGGGGGTCAAGAGACCCAGTACTTC
NA,TRBV6-5,TRBJ2-7,NA,CASSKSSPRDEQYF,TGTGCCAGCAGTAAGAGCTCCCCTAGGGACGAGCAGTACTTC
NA,TRBV7-2,TRBJ1-2,TRBD1,CASSSEGAAHYGYTF,TGTGCCAGCAGCTCAGAGGGGGCAGCACACTATGGCTACACCTTC
many,TRBV20-1,TRBJ2-1,TRBD2,CSASGLAGPTYNEQFF,TGCAGTGCTAGTGGACTAGCGGGGCCCACCTACAATGAGCAGTTCTTC
NA,TRBV4-3,TRBJ2-1,NA,CASSRKGSALSNNEQFF,TGCGCCAGCAGCCGGAAGGGGTCAGCGTTAAGTAACAATGAGCAGTTCTTC
NA,TRBV13,TRBJ2-7,NA,CASSSRQVEQYF,TGTGCCAGCAGCTCACGACAGGTCGAGCAGTACTTC
many,TRBV6-5,TRBJ1-2,TRBD1,CASSYGQGAYGYTF,TGTGCCAGCAGTTACGGACAGGGCGCCTATGGCTACACCTTC
NA,TRBV7-2,TRBJ2-1,NA,CASSAVPGNEQFF,TGTGCCAGCAGCGCCGTACCTGGGAATGAGCAGTTCTTC
few,TRBV12-3/TRBV12-4,TRBJ2-3,NA,CASSFEGGEDTQYF,TGTGCCAGCAGTTTCGAGGGAGGTGAGGATACGCAGTATTTT
many,TRBV5-1,TRBJ2-3,NA,CASRSFGPPDTQYF,TGCGCCAGCAGATCTTTTGGGCCCCCAGATACGCAGTATTTT
NA,TRBV24-1,TRBJ2-2,TRBD2,CATGRQTSGTGELFF,TGTGCCACCGGACGACAGACTAGCGGGACCGGGGAGCTGTTTTTT
few,TRBV29-1,TRBJ1-1,NA,CSVSQGRTEAFF,TGCAGCGTTTCTCAGGGGCGTACTGAAGCTTTCTTT
NA,TRBV5-5,TRBJ1-6,NA,CASSLKAPGHNSPLHF,TGTGCCAGCAGCTTGAAGGCGCCCGGTCATAATTCACCCCTCCACTTT
few,TRBV20-1,TRBJ2-7,TRBD2,CSAAGTSGLYNEQYF,TGCAGTGCCGCCGGGACTAGCGGGCTCTACAATGAGCAGTACTTC
few,TRBV20-1,TRBJ2-7,TRBD1,CSARPRQGARDEQYF,TGCAGTGCTAGACCTCGACAGGGGGCCAGGGACGAGCAGTACTTC
few,TRBV20-1,TRBJ2-5,NA,CSAEVGVGETQYF,TGCAGTGCCGAGGTGGGAGTGGGAGAGACCCAGTACTTC
NA,TRBV6-5,TRBJ1-2,NA,CASSYSDSPYTF,TGTGCCAGCAGTTACTCGGACAGTCCTTACACCTTC
NA,TRBV5-6,TRBJ2-3,TRBD2,CASSRSGGLTDTQYF,TGTGCCAGCAGCCGGAGCGGGGGACTCACAGATACGCAGTATTTT
NA,TRBV28,TRBJ2-5,TRBD2,CASSFLTSGGYNEQYF,TGTGCCAGCAGTTTCCTTACTAGCGGGGGTTACAATGAGCAGTACTTC
NA,TRBV12-3/TRBV12-4,TRBJ2-5,NA,CASSLGPRETQYF,TGTGCCAGCAGTTTAGGACCGCGGGAGACCCAGTACTTC
NA,TRBV20-1,TRBJ1-2,TRBD1,CSARASGTGGGYGYTF,TGCAGTGCTAGAGCCTCGGGGACAGGGGGCGGCTATGGCTACACCTTC